The 15 T cell receptor beta chains below were found in one sample sequenced in a study of human T cells and chemical hapten exposure. TCRdb re-called the RACE reads with MiXCR, one entry per CDR3 protein. The sample has about 120,000 distinct CDR3 sequences, 12% to 15% seen once; the top ten hold approximately 0.89%. Time point reported: patch test 1, 2 weeks after DPC sensitization. Treatment in this sample: therapeutic diphenylcyclopropenone sensitization with weekly scalp DPC. Source: whole blood, taken in connection with sensitization to the hapten diphenylcyclopropenone (DPC). Receptor source: a man younger than 35 with alopecia areata. Some clones in this sample may be carry-over from other donors' samples.

The rearrangement joins TRBV5-1 to TRBJ2-7; 9 nucleotides line up with TRBD1. With V trimmed by 4 bases and J by 6 bases, 5 bases remained unmatched. The CDR3 is 13 amino acids. Germline V CDR1 and CDR2: SGHRS, YFSETQ. The CDR3 region has the DNA TGCGCCAGCAGCCGACAGGGGGAAGGCGAGCAGTACGTC. Amino acids: CASSRQGEGEQYV.

The chain is built from TRBV6-6 and TRBJ1-3; D call uncertain. The CDR3 contains 13 residues. V lost 4 bases, J lost 2 bases, and 6 bases lay in between. The V gene's germline CDR1 is MNHNY and CDR2 SVGAGI (reference sequence). The CDR3 coding sequence is TGTGCCAGCAGTTCCGAAACTGGAAACACCATATATTTT. This encodes CASSSETGNTIYF.

The gene calls are TRBV12-3 or TRBV12-4 and TRBJ1-2, with D perhaps matching TRBD1 (5 bases). This CDR3 is built from 15 residues. Trimming stripped 7 bases from V and 11 bases from J, with 26 bases between. CDR3 in amino acids: CASTAPQGDGLKYTF. The CDR3 bases are TGTGCCAGCACCGCCCCACAAGGGGACGGACTGAAATACACCTTC.

This sequence joins TRBV27 and TRBJ2-1; D possibly matches TRBD1 or TRBD2 (5 bases each). The CDR3 has 15 residues. V was clipped by 4 bases and J by 3 bases, with 13 bases between them. The germline V gene has CDR1 MNHEY and CDR2 SMNVEV (reference sequence). The DNA for the CDR3 is TGTGCCAGCAGTTCGCCGGGACCCCGCTACAATGAGCAGTTCTTC. Its translation is CASSSPGPRYNEQFF.

This chain joins TRBV12-3 or TRBV12-4 and TRBJ1-2, with unresolved D. CDR3 length: 13 residues. Trimming left V 8 bases short and J 3 bases short, with 13 bases between. CDR3 region: CASLLTDHYGYTF. In DNA form, the CDR3 reads TGTGCCAGCCTCCTAACAGATCACTATGGCTACACCTTC.

The chain recombines TRBV12-5 with TRBJ2-1; the D gene is possibly TRBD1 (6 bases). Looked up from germline, CDR1 is LGHNT and CDR2 is FRNRAP. The CDR3 contains 15 residues. The V end lost 1 base, the J end lost 5 bases, and 12 bases lay between the germline ends. The CDR3 protein is CASGLAQQGNNEQFF. CDR3 nucleotides: TGTGCTAGTGGTTTGGCGCAACAGGGAAACAATGAGCAGTTCTTC.

This clonotype has a handful of counts. V gene TRBV6-2 or TRBV6-3 combines with J gene TRBJ1-5; D gene uncertain. Germline V gives CDR1 MNHEY, CDR2 SVGEGT. There are 15 residues in the CDR3. V shed 3 bases and J shed 5 bases, with 14 bases lying between them. The CDR3 sequence: CASSYPPQPYQPQHF. The CDR3, as DNA: TGTGCCAGCAGTTATCCCCCACAGCCATATCAGCCCCAGCATTTT.

This chain uses TRBV28 with TRBJ2-3; D is undetermined. Germline V gene lookup returns CDR1 MDHEN and CDR2 SYDVKM. This CDR3 contains 12 residues. V lost 8 bases, J lost 3 bases, and 9 bases lay in between. The CDR3 region is CASRSSTDTQYF. CDR3 in DNA: TGTGCCAGCCGCTCAAGTACAGATACGCAGTATTTT.

This clonotype was counted at least ten times. This chain joins TRBV11-2 and TRBJ2-4; TRBD1 aligns across 7 bases. The germline V gene has CDR1 SGHAT and CDR2 FQNNGV. CDR3 length equals 16 residues. The J segment lost 0 bases and the V segment lost 3 bases, leaving 5 bases of the junction unmatched. The CDR3 coding sequence is TGTGCCAGCAGCTTTCTGACAGGGCTAGCCAAAAACATTCAGTACTTC. Its translation: CASSFLTGLAKNIQYF.

The chain is built from TRBV3-1 and TRBJ2-4; D unclear. The ends were cut back, 1 base at V and 0 bases at J, with 10 bases in the middle. Germline CDR1 is LGHDT and CDR2 is YNNKEL (reference sequence). CDR3 length: 16 amino acids. The chain's CDR3 is CASSQVPILAKNIQYF. The CDR3 nucleotides read TGTGCCAGCAGCCAAGTTCCCATCCTAGCCAAAAACATTCAGTACTTC. Variable domain in full (rest from reference TRBV3-1 and TRBJ2-4): DTAVSQTPKYLVTQMGNDKSIKCEQNLGHDTMYWYKQDSKKFLKIMFSYNNKELIINETVPNRFSPKSPDKAHLNLHINSLELGDSAVYFCASSQVPILAKNIQYFGAGTRLSVL.

A few counts support this clonotype. The chain links TRBV10-3 to TRBJ1-1; possibly TRBD1 for D (6 bases). In germline, CDR1 is ENHRY, CDR2 SYGVKD. The CDR3 sequence is 16 residues long. The V end was cut by 4 bases, the J end by 5 bases, with 20 bases between. The CDR3 region has the DNA TGTGCCATCAGTGGTCGTTCAATCTCCAGGGGTACTGAAGCTTTCTTT. It codes for CAISGRSISRGTEAFF.

The chain links TRBV3-2 to TRBJ2-1; the table's TRBD2 call for D was not verified on the DNA. TRBV3-2 is annotated as a pseudogene. The CDR3 length is 16 residues. DNA for the CDR3: TGTGCCAGCAGCCAAGATGCTAGCCGCAGATTCAATGAGCAGTTCTTC. The encoded protein is CASSQDASRRFNEQFF.

The table lists this clonotype with a few counts. The rearrangement joins TRBV11-2 to TRBJ2-4, with 10 bases lining up with TRBD2. The germline V gene encodes CDR1 SGHAT and CDR2 FQNNGV. The CDR3 length is 18 residues. The V gene end was trimmed by 0 bases and the J gene end by 3 bases; junction bases not matched to a gene: 8. The CDR3 protein is CASSLDLIPSGSKNIQYF. The CDR3 nucleotides are TGTGCCAGCAGCTTAGATTTGATCCCTAGCGGGAGCAAAAACATTCAGTACTTC.

This rearrangement joins TRBV28 to TRBJ2-1; 13 bases line up with TRBD2. Germline trimming cut 4 bases from V and 8 bases from J; bases unmatched to any gene: 8. CDR3 length: 16 amino acids. Germline lookup yields CDR1 MDHEN and CDR2 SYDVKM. CDR3 loop: CASSSRLAGGSYEQFF. Here the CDR3 DNA reads TGTGCCAGCAGTTCACGACTAGCGGGGGGTTCTTATGAGCAGTTCTTC.

The rearrangement joins TRBV6-2 or TRBV6-3 to TRBJ2-7; D perhaps matches TRBD2 (6 bases). The germline gives CDR1 MNHEY, CDR2 SVGEGT. The germline V and J ends were trimmed by 6 bases and 4 bases, with 16 bases remaining between them. This CDR3 has 14 amino acids. The CDR3 sequence is CASSELLGRYEQYF. In DNA form, the CDR3 reads TGTGCCAGCAGCGAACTCTTGGGGAGGTACGAGCAGTACTTC.